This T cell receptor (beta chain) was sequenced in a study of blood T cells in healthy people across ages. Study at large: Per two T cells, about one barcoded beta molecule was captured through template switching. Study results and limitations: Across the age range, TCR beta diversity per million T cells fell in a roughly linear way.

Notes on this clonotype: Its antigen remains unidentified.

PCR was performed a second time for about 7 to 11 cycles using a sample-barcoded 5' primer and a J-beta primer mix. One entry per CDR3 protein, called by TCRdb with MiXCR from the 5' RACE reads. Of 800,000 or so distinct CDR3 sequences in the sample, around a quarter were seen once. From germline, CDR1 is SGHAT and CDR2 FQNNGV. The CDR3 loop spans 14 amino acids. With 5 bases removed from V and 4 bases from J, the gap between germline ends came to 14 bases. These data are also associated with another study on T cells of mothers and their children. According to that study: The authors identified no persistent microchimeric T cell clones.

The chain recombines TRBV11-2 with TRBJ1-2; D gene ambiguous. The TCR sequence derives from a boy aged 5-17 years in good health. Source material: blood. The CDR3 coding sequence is TGTGCCAGCAGCCCCCAAGGAGGAACCTATGGCTACACCTTC. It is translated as CASSPQGGTYGYTF.